This section outlines one T cell receptor (beta chain) sequence together with its context. Its antigen is still unknown. The study ran its PCR with 60 Vbeta and 13 Jbeta primers. In the authors' workflow: Unique TCR beta chains numbered approximately 80 million in a later analysis, with roughly 11 million shared. Generated by immunoSEQ multiplex PCR, the TCRdb table keeps only in-frame clones and is missing some. V and J calls and clone size follow that table, whereas D and trimming were derived from the DNA. This sample has 150,000 to 200,000 clones, with under 85% found just once. This CDR3 contains 14 residues. Germline V gene lookup returns CDR1 LNHDA and CDR2 SQIVND (reference sequence). The V end was cut by 5 bases, the J end by 0 bases, with 10 bases between. Participants comprised healthy donors of bone marrow. This record belongs to a study of cytomegalovirus exposure and HLA in healthy donors. General study findings and limits: Later on, an analysis found that several of the most significant clusters appeared to be linked to common viral pathogens, which included parvovirus B19.

V and J are TRBV19 and TRBJ1-1; D not certain. The sequenced material came from PBMCs. This TCR derives from a human donor in good health. Here the CDR3 DNA reads TGTGCCAGTAGTTCACAAGTGATGAACACTGAAGCTTTCTTT. This gives the protein CASSSQVMNTEAFF.